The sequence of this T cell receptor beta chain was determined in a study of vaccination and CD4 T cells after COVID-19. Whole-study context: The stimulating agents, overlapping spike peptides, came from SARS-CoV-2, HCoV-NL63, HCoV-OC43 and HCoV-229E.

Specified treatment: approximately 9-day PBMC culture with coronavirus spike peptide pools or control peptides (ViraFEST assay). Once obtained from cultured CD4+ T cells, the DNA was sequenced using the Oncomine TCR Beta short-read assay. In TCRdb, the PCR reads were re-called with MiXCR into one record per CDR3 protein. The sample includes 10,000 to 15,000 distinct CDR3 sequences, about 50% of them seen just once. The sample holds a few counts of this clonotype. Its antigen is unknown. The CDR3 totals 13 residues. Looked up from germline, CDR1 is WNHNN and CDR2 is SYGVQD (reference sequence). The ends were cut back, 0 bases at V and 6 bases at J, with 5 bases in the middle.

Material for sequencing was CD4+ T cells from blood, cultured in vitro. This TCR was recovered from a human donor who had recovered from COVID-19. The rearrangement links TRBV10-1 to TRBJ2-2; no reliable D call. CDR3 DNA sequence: TGCGCCAGCAGTGAGTCGGGCGCCGGGGAGCTGTTTTTT. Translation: CASSESGAGELFF.